The next 4 T cell receptor beta chains were all read from a single sample in a study of cytomegalovirus exposure and HLA in healthy donors. Use of 60 Vbeta and 13 Jbeta primers characterized the PCR. Sequencing was performed with immunoSEQ multiplex PCR; in TCRdb, only in-frame clones are kept and a portion is missing. The sample includes around 150,000 clones, more than 75% of them seen just once. The sample comprised PBMCs. These receptor sequences come from a man aged 18-30 years in good health and CMV-seronegative.

The table lists this clone with a few counts. This rearrangement joins TRBV19 to TRBJ2-7; TRBD1 agrees at 9 bases. Losses at the gene ends were 8 bases for V and 3 bases for J; bases not matched to a gene: 5. The germline gives CDR1 LNHDA, CDR2 SQIVND (reference sequence). The CDR3 sequence is 13 residues long. The CDR3 sequence is CASAGTGYYEQYF. Here the CDR3 DNA reads TGTGCCAGTGCCGGGACAGGGTACTACGAGCAGTACTTC.

The V gene is TRBV6-5, the J gene TRBJ2-7; tentative D call: TRBD1 (5 bases). The CDR3 consists of 13 residues. Trimming pared 5 bases from V and 8 bases from J, leaving 16 bases between. CDR1 is MNHEY, CDR2 SVGAGI, per germline. The CDR3 loop is CASSTPSTDQQYF. The CDR3 DNA reads as TGTGCCAGCAGTACCCCCTCGACAGACCAGCAGTACTTC.

V and J are TRBV11-2 and TRBJ2-5; TRBD1 might be the D (5 bases). In germline, CDR1 is SGHAT, CDR2 FQNNGV. This CDR3 region has 16 residues. Trimming took 5 bases from V and 2 from J, leaving 18 bases between them. This CDR3 reads CASSPGRQGRQETQYF. The DNA for the CDR3 is TGTGCCAGCAGCCCGGGCCGGCAGGGCCGACAAGAGACCCAGTACTTC.

The gene calls are TRBV27 and TRBJ2-3; possibly TRBD2 for D (5 bases). CDR1 and CDR2 (germline): MNHEY, SMNVEV (reference sequence). This CDR3 region has 13 residues. Trimming cost V 3 bases and J 7 bases, with 11 bases left between them. The CDR3 is CASSFAGTNTQYF. The DNA of the CDR3 is TGTGCCAGCAGTTTCGCGGGTACGAATACGCAGTATTTT.